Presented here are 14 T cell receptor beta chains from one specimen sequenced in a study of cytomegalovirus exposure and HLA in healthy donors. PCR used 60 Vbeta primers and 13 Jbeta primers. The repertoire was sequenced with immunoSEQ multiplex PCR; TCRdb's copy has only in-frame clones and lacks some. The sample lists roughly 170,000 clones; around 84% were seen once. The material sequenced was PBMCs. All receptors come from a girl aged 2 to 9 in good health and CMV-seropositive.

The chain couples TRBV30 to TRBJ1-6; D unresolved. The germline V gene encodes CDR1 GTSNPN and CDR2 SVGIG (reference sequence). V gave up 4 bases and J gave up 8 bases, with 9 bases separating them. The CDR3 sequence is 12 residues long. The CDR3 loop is CAWTPGDSPLHF. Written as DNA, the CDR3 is TGTGCCTGGACCCCCGGTGATTCACCCCTCCACTTT.

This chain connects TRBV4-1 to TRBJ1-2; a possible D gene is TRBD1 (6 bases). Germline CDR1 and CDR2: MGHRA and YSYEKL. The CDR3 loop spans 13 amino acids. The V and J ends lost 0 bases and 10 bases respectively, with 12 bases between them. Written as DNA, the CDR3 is TGCGCCAGCAGCCAAGAGGAACAGGGCCTCTACACCTTC. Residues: CASSQEEQGLYTF.

In DNA, the CDR3 is TGTGCCTGGAGTGTATGGGGGGGAACAGATACGCAGTATTTT. It translates to CAWSVWGGTDTQYF. The chain employs TRBV30 and TRBJ2-3, with TRBD2 matching 7 bases. Germline-derived CDR1 and CDR2 are GTSNPN and SVGIG (reference sequence). The trim removed 0 bases at V and 3 bases at J, leaving 3 bases unmatched. The CDR3 is 14 amino acids.

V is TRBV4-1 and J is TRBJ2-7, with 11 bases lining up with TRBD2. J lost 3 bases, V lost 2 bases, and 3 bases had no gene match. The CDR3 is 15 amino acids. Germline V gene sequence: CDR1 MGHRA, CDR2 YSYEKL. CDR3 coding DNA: TGCGCCAGCAGCCAATCCGGGACTAGCGGCTACGAGCAGTACTTC. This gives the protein CASSQSGTSGYEQYF.

The chain's CDR3 is CAWSPGQGDQPQHF. CDR3 DNA: TGTGCCTGGAGCCCGGGACAGGGTGATCAGCCCCAGCATTTT. V gene TRBV30 combines with J gene TRBJ1-5; 9 nucleotides agree with TRBD1. Unmatched junction bases numbered 5, after V lost 3 bases and J lost 5 bases. Germline CDR1 is GTSNPN and CDR2 is SVGIG (reference sequence). This CDR3 has 14 residues.

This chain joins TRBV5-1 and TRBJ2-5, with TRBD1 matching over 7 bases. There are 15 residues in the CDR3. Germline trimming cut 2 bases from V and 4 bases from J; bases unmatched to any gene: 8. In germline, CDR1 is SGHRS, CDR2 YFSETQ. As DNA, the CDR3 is TGCGCCAGCAGCTTTGATACAGGGGAAGGAGAGACCCAGTACTTC. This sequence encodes CASSFDTGEGETQYF.

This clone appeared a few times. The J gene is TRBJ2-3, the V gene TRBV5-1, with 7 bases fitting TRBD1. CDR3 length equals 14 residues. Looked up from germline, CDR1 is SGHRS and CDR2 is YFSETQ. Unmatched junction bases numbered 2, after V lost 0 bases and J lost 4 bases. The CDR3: CASSLAQGADTQYF. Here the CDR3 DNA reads TGCGCCAGCAGCTTGGCTCAGGGGGCAGATACGCAGTATTTT.

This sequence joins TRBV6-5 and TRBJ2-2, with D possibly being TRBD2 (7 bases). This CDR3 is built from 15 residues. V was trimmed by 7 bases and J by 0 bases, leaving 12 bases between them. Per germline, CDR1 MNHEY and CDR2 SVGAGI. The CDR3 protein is CASKRDTANTGELFF. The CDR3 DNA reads TGTGCCAGCAAGCGGGACACAGCGAACACCGGGGAGCTGTTTTTT.

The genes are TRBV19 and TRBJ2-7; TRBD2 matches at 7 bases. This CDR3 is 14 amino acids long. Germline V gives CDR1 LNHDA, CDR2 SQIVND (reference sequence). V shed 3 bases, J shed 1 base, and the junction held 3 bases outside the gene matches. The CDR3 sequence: CASSIPGGSYEQYF. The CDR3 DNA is TGTGCCAGTAGTATCCCCGGGGGGTCCTACGAGCAGTACTTC.

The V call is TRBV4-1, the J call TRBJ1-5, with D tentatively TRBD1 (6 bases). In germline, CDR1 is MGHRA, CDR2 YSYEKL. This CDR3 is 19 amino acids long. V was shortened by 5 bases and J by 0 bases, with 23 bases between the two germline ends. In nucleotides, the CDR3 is TGCGCCAGCAGCGGGGGGGGGCCCCTGGCCCTCTATAGCAATCAGCCCCAGCATTTT. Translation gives CASSGGGPLALYSNQPQHF.

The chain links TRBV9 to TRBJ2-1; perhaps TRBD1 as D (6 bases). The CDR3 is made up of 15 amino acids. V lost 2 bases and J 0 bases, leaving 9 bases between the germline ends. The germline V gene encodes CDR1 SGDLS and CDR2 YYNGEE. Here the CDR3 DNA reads TGTGCCAGCAGCGTTACAGGGAGCTCCTACAATGAGCAGTTCTTC. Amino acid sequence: CASSVTGSSYNEQFF.

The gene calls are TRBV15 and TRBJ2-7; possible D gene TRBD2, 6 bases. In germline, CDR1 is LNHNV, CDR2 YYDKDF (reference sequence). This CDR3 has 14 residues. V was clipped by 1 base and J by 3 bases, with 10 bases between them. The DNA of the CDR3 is TGTGCCACCAGCAGAGGGCGGGAAATCTACGAGCAGTACTTC. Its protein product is CATSRGREIYEQYF.

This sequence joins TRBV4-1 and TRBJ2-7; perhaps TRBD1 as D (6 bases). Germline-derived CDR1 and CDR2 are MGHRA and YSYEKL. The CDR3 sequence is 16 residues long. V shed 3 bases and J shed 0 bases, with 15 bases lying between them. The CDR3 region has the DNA TGCGCCAGCAGCCAGACCCCGGGACATAGCTCCTACGAGCAGTACTTC. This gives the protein CASSQTPGHSSYEQYF.

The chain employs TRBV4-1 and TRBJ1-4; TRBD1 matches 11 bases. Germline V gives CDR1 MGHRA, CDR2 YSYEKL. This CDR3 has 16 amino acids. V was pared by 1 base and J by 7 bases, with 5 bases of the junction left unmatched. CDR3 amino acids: CASSQVPGTGGEKLFF. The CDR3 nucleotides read TGCGCCAGCAGCCAAGTTCCTGGGACAGGGGGTGAAAAACTGTTTTTT.